This T cell receptor (beta chain) was identified during a study of blood T cells in healthy people across ages. Trimming cost V 0 bases and J 3 bases, with 25 bases left between them. The CDR3 length is 19 residues. Germline loops: CDR1 DFQATT, CDR2 SNEGSKA (reference sequence). Study outcomes and limitations: Long-lived donors had more naive CD4+ cells and higher diversity than aged donors.

Concerning this clonotype: Antigen unknown.

Next came a second PCR, run for about 7 to 12 cycles, which used a sample-barcoded 5' primer along with a J-beta primer mix. TCRdb reprocessed the 5' RACE reads via MiXCR and lists one record per CDR3 protein. The sample lists around 780,000 distinct CDR3 sequences, more than 25% occurring once. Another study also made use of these data, one on T cells of mothers and their children.

The TCR was taken from a boy younger than 18 in good health. Sequenced: blood. V and J are TRBV20-1 and TRBJ2-3; D might be TRBD2 (7 bases). DNA for the CDR3: TGCAGTGCTAGAGATTGGTCCCAATGGGCGGGGGCAACGACAGATACGCAGTATTTT. Its protein product is CSARDWSQWAGATTDTQYF.